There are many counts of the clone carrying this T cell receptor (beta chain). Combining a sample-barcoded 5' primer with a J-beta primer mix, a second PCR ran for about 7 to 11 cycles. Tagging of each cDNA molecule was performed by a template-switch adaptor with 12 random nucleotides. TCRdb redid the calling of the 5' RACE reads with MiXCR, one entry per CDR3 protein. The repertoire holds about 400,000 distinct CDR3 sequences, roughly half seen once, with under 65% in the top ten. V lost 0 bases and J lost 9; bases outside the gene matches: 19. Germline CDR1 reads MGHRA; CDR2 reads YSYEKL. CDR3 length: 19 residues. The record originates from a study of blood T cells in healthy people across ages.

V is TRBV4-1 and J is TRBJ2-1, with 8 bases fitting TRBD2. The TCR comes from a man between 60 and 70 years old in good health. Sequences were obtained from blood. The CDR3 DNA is TGCGCCAGCAGCCAAGATCTGTTCGGGCTAGCGGGCAGGATGAGTGAGCAGTTCTTC. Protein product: CASSQDLFGLAGRMSEQFF.